This T cell receptor (beta chain) was observed in a study of PD-1 blockade in classical Hodgkin lymphoma. Study outcomes and limitations: Newly diagnosed patients reportedly had lower baseline TCR diversity than healthy donors. With respect to the repertoire differences, their causes, possibly disease activity or prior therapy, remain undefined.

The time point was: newly diagnosed, previously untreated cHL patient sample. Magnetic negative selection of thawed PBMCs was the method by which CD4+ T cells were purified. It was PBMCs in newly diagnosed, untreated classical Hodgkin lymphoma that served as comparison. With respect to this clone: Its antigen is still unknown.

Germline V gene sequence: CDR1 MGHRA, CDR2 YSYEKL. With 4 bases removed from V and 10 bases from J, the gap between germline ends came to 11 bases. CDR3 length: 12 residues. The method was immunoSEQ multiplex PCR; TCRdb's version includes in-frame clones alone and lacks a portion of them. The data show around 30,000 clones, approximately 90% seen once. The sample consisted of CD4+ T cells from blood. The chain is built from TRBV4-1 and TRBJ2-1; D is unresolved. This clonotype originated in a human donor with classical Hodgkin lymphoma. The CDR3 loop is CASSPHPAEQFF. The CDR3 nucleotides are TGCGCCAGCAGCCCCCACCCAGCAGAGCAGTTCTTC.